The 2 T cell receptor beta chains below were found in one sample sequenced in a study of cytomegalovirus exposure and HLA in healthy donors. In the PCR, 60 Vbeta and 13 Jbeta primers were used. The method was immunoSEQ multiplex PCR; TCRdb's version includes in-frame clones alone and lacks a portion of them. The sample yields 100,000 to 130,000 clones, 65% to 80% seen once. The sample was PBMCs. The receptors were sampled from a male donor in good health and CMV-seronegative.

This clone occurred a few times. The chain links TRBV5-1 to TRBJ2-5; D possibly corresponds to TRBD2 (5 bases). Judging by the DNA end, TRBJ2-7 fits better; the J call may be wrong. The V gene's germline CDR1 is SGHRS and CDR2 YFSETQ. This CDR3 has 15 amino acids. The CDR3 DNA follows: TGCGCCAGCAGCTGGGGAATCGGGAACTCCTACGAGCAGTACTTC. Residues: CASSWGIGNSYEQYF.

This clone was recorded a few times. The chain employs TRBV7-6 and TRBJ1-4; D is perhaps TRBD1 (6 bases). Germline lookup yields CDR1 SGHVS and CDR2 FNYEAQ. The CDR3 is 16 residues long. V was shortened by 2 bases and J by 4 bases, with 14 bases between the two germline ends. The chain's CDR3 is CASSLRGQKYNEKLFF. CDR3 bases: TGTGCCAGCAGCTTAAGAGGACAGAAATATAATGAAAAACTGTTTTTT. Supplemented by reference TRBV7-6 and TRBJ1-4, the full variable domain reads GAGVSQSPRYKVTKRGQDVALRCDPISGHVSLYWYRQALGQGPEFLTYFNYEAQQDKSGLPNDRFSAERPEGSISTLTIQRTEQRDSAMYRCASSLRGQKYNEKLFFGSGTQLSVL.